This T cell receptor beta chain was sequenced during a study of blood T cell repertoires in COVID-19. TCRdb's table, derived via immunoSEQ multiplex PCR, lists solely in-frame clones and lacks some. The data show 140,000 or so clones, around 84% seen once. The source of this sequence is a man in his sixties with active or convalescent COVID-19. Sequencing was done on a sample of peripheral blood.

The CDR3 nucleotides read TGTGCCAGCAGCTTAATGGCTAGCTCCTACGAGCAGTACTTC. Encoded protein: CASSLMASSYEQYF. The chain uses TRBV7-9 and TRBJ2-7; D is ambiguous. V shed 2 bases and J shed 0 bases, with 8 bases lying between them. The CDR3 sequence is 14 residues long. Germline lookup yields CDR1 SEHNR and CDR2 FQNEAQ (reference sequence).